The 22 T cell receptor beta chains below come from one sample, sequenced in a study of Ad26.COV2.S vaccination and SARS-CoV-2 variants. Libraries were prepared by immunoSEQ multiplex PCR; TCRdb keeps only in-frame clonotypes and omits some of them. This table has 180,000 or so clones, roughly nine tenths appearing once. Sequenced here: peripheral blood, sampled after recovery from COVID-19. Every receptor here comes from a human donor who had recovered from COVID-19.

The chain is built from TRBV19 and TRBJ2-7; D may be TRBD1 (6 bases). Germline V CDR1 and CDR2: LNHDA, SQIVND (reference sequence). The ends were cut back, 3 bases at V and 6 bases at J, with 18 bases in the middle. The CDR3 is 15 residues long. The CDR3, as DNA: TGTGCCAGTAGTATGACCCTTTGGAGAGGGGGCGAGCAGTACTTC. It specifies CASSMTLWRGGEQYF.

This chain joins TRBV3-1 (or the pseudogene TRBV3-2) and TRBJ1-1, with D perhaps matching TRBD1 (6 bases). This CDR3 spans 14 amino acids. Germline V gene lookup returns CDR1 LGHDT and CDR2 YNNKEL (reference sequence). Trimming left V 5 bases short and J 4 bases short, with 14 bases between. For the CDR3, the DNA is TGTGCCAGCAGCTACAGGGAAAGAGGCACTGAAGCTTTCTTT. Translating it yields CASSYRERGTEAFF.

The chain has TRBV29-1 and TRBJ1-6, with unresolved D. The CDR3 length is 13 residues. Germline V gene data show CDR1 as SQVTM and CDR2 as ANQGSEA. Trimming pared 5 bases from V and 7 bases from J, leaving 12 bases between. The CDR3 loop reads CSVRVLGNSPLHF. For the CDR3, the DNA is TGCAGCGTTCGGGTCCTGGGGAATTCACCCCTCCACTTT. Based on the CDR3 plus reference TRBV29-1 and TRBJ1-6, the full variable domain is SAVISQKPSRDICQRGTSLTIQCQVDSQVTMMFWYRQQPGQSLTLIATANQGSEATYESGFVIDKFPISRPNLTFSTLTVSNMSPEDSSIYLCSVRVLGNSPLHFGNGTRLTVT.

V gene TRBV24-1 combines with J gene TRBJ1-1, with D perhaps matching TRBD1 (5 bases). V was cut by 8 bases and J by 0 bases, with 24 bases left in between. The CDR3 covers 18 residues. CDR1 KGHDR and CDR2 SFDVKD come from the germline V gene. The CDR3 coding sequence is TGTGCCACCACGTTAAGGGGTATTACCTTCCTGGTGAACACTGAAGCTTTCTTT. Translated, it gives CATTLRGITFLVNTEAFF.

The chain combines TRBV6-5 with TRBJ2-1, with D perhaps matching TRBD2 (6 bases). The CDR3 has 15 residues. Trimming took off 5 bases at V and 0 bases at J, with 11 bases between the two ends. CDR1 and CDR2 (germline): MNHEY, SVGAGI. CDR3 nucleotide sequence: TGTGCCAGCAGTACTGCGGGGCTCTCCTACAATGAGCAGTTCTTC. It encodes CASSTAGLSYNEQFF.

V is TRBV5-1 and J is TRBJ2-5; D remains unclear. Deletions cut 4 bases from V and 1 base from J, with 20 bases between. This CDR3 region has 17 residues. The germline gives CDR1 SGHRS, CDR2 YFSETQ. The CDR3 loop reads CASSPVRVGGPQETQYF. As DNA, the CDR3 is TGCGCCAGCAGCCCCGTCCGGGTGGGTGGGCCCCAAGAGACCCAGTACTTC.

V usage is TRBV9 and J usage is TRBJ1-5; D is possibly TRBD1 (6 bases). Germline CDR1 is SGDLS and CDR2 is YYNGEE. The ends were cut back, 3 bases at V and 6 bases at J, with 19 bases in the middle. The CDR3 length is 16 residues. For the CDR3, the DNA is TGTGCCAGCAGCGAATCCGGGACAATAGGAGGTCAGCCCCAGCATTTT. This encodes CASSESGTIGGQPQHF.

This clone was counted once. Other DNA variants within this sample encode the same CDR3. The CDR3 loop reads CSARGGYGYTF. In DNA form, the CDR3 reads TGCAGTGCGCGGGGAGGATATGGCTACACCTTC. This chain connects TRBV20-1 to TRBJ1-2; D not certain. This CDR3 comprises 11 residues. Deletions cut 6 bases from V and 5 bases from J, with 10 bases between. Germline CDR1 DFQATT, CDR2 SNEGSKA (reference sequence).

This chain uses TRBV12-3 or TRBV12-4 with TRBJ1-1; maybe TRBD1 (5 bases). V lost 3 bases and J lost 10, with 12 bases in between. The CDR3 loop spans 12 amino acids. The CDR3: CASSLDQGGAFF. DNA for the CDR3: TGTGCCAGCAGTTTGGACCAGGGTGGAGCTTTCTTT.

The rearrangement uses TRBV10-1 and TRBJ1-4, with 7 bases identical to TRBD1. CDR3 length equals 12 residues. With 6 bases clipped from V and 16 bases from J, the junction kept 11 bases outside the gene matches. In germline, CDR1 is WNHNN, CDR2 SYGVQD (reference sequence). CDR3 sequence reads: CASSKQGTRRFF. The CDR3 DNA reads TGCGCCAGCAGCAAACAGGGGACCCGGCGGTTTTTT.

The chain carries TRBV7-8 and TRBJ2-1; D ambiguous. V dropped 2 bases and J dropped 7 bases, with 9 bases sitting between them. The CDR3 runs 13 residues. Germline CDR1 and CDR2: SGHVS and FQNEAQ. This CDR3 is CASSLSGYNEQFF. CDR3 sequence (DNA): TGTGCCAGCAGCTTATCAGGATATAATGAGCAGTTCTTC.

Note on this clone: The sample has other DNA sequences that encode this CDR3 too. The gene calls are TRBV14 and TRBJ1-1, with 10 positions matching TRBD1. This CDR3 is built from 14 residues. After removal of 3 bases from V and 7 bases from J, the junction contained 5 bases not matched to a gene. CDR1 is SGHDN, CDR2 FVKESK, per germline. This chain's CDR3 is CASSQDRGMVEAFF. The CDR3 DNA sequence: TGTGCCAGCAGCCAGGACAGGGGGATGGTTGAAGCTTTCTTT.

This chain connects TRBV6-4 to TRBJ2-1; tentatively, D is TRBD2 (7 bases). V was trimmed by 3 bases and J by 2 bases, leaving 11 bases between them. CDR1 MRHNA and CDR2 SNTAGT come from the germline V gene. This CDR3 is built from 15 residues. CDR3 bases: TGTGCCAGCAGTGAAGGGGGGGGCCCCTACAATGAGCAGTTCTTC. It translates to CASSEGGGPYNEQFF.

This clone was observed a handful of times. This chain connects TRBV10-3 to TRBJ1-2, with D possibly TRBD1 on 6 matching bases. Between the trimmed V and J ends, which lost 5 bases and 8 bases, there was a span of 15 bases. Germline loops: CDR1 ENHRY, CDR2 SYGVKD. This CDR3 is 13 amino acids long. The CDR3 sequence: CAISLRDIEGYTF. For the CDR3, the DNA is TGTGCCATCAGTTTACGGGACATAGAGGGCTACACCTTC.

V usage is TRBV2 and J usage is TRBJ1-5, with TRBD1 as a possible D gene (6 bases). Per germline, CDR1 SNHLY and CDR2 FYNNEI. V gave up 6 bases and J gave up 9 bases, with 15 bases separating them. The CDR3 loop spans 13 amino acids. CDR3 in amino acids: CASRGASSGPQHF. In DNA form, the CDR3 reads TGTGCCAGCAGGGGGGCCTCCTCGGGGCCCCAGCATTTT.

The V gene is TRBV19, the J gene TRBJ2-3; 11 nucleotides align to TRBD2. Germline loops: CDR1 LNHDA, CDR2 SQIVND (reference sequence). The CDR3 runs to 16 residues. Germline trimming cut 5 bases from V and 3 bases from J; bases unmatched to any gene: 7. CDR3 sequence: CASSRTSGLVTDTQYF. DNA of the CDR3: TGTGCCAGTAGTCGGACTAGCGGGTTAGTGACAGATACGCAGTATTTT. Full variable domain (rest looked up from reference TRBV19 and TRBJ2-3): DGGITQSPKYLFRKEGQNVTLSCEQNLNHDAMYWYRQDPGQGLRLIYYSQIVNDFQKGDIAEGYSVSREKKESFPLTVTSAQKNPTAFYLCASSRTSGLVTDTQYFGPGTRLTVL.

The gene calls are TRBV5-1 and TRBJ2-1; 8 nucleotides line up with TRBD2. V was clipped by 0 bases and J by 6 bases; unmatched bases: 5. CDR3 size: 15 residues. Germline assignment: CDR1 SGHRS and CDR2 YFSETQ. The CDR3 protein is CASSLAPAGGNEQFF. The CDR3 DNA follows: TGCGCCAGCAGCTTGGCCCCCGCGGGGGGCAATGAGCAGTTCTTC.

This chain links TRBV9 with TRBJ1-4; TRBD1 might be the D (6 bases). Germline values: CDR1 SGDLS, CDR2 YYNGEE. The CDR3 runs to 14 residues. V lost 1 base to trimming and J lost 2 bases, with 6 bases between them. This chain's CDR3 is CASSVQGTNEKLFF. The CDR3 coding sequence is TGTGCCAGCAGCGTACAGGGGACTAATGAAAAACTGTTTTTT.

This chain links TRBV28 with TRBJ2-6, with TRBD1 matching over 9 bases. The V gene's germline CDR1 is MDHEN and CDR2 SYDVKM. CDR3 size: 17 residues. Germline trimming cut 6 bases from V and 2 bases from J; bases unmatched to any gene: 8. CDR3 sequence reads: CASSSGTGLTGANVLTF. The CDR3 DNA reads TGTGCCAGCAGCTCCGGGACAGGGTTGACTGGGGCCAACGTCCTGACTTTC.

This sequence joins TRBV28 and TRBJ1-1; maybe TRBD1 (6 bases). The V gene's germline CDR1 is MDHEN and CDR2 SYDVKM. The V end was cut by 4 bases, the J end by 4 bases, with 10 bases between. This CDR3 has 13 amino acids. This chain's CDR3 is CASSSQGRTEAFF. The CDR3 DNA follows: TGTGCCAGCAGTTCTCAGGGGCGCACTGAAGCTTTCTTT.

The chain has TRBV7-2 and TRBJ1-1; D is perhaps TRBD1 (6 bases). The CDR3 loop spans 14 amino acids. V was pared by 1 base and J by 4 bases, with 10 bases between. Germline CDR1 SGHTA, CDR2 FQGNSA. The CDR3 region has the DNA TGTGCCAGCAGCTTAGTTCAGGGGACCACTGAAGCTTTCTTT. It translates to CASSLVQGTTEAFF.

This chain connects TRBV14 to TRBJ1-2, with unresolved D. The ends were cut back, 0 bases at V and 5 bases at J, with 13 bases in the middle. Germline V lookup: CDR1 SGHDN, CDR2 FVKESK. This CDR3 is 15 amino acids long. The CDR3 loop is CASSQDLDALYGYTF. For the CDR3, the DNA is TGTGCCAGCAGCCAAGATCTAGACGCCCTTTATGGCTACACCTTC.